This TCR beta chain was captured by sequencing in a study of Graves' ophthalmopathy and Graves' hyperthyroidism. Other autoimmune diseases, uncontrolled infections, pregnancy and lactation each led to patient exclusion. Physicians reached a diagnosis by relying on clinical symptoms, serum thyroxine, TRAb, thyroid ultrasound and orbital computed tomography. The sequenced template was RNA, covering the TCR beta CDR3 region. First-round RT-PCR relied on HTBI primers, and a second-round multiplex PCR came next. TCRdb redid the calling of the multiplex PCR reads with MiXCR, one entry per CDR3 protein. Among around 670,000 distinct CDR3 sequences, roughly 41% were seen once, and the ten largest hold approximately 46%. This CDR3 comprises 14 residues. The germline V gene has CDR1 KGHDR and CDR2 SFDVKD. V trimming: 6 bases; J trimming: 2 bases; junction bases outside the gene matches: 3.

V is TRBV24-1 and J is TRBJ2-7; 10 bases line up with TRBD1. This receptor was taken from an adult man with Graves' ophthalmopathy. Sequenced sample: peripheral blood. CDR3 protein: CATSSGQGAYEQYF. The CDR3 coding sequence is TGTGCCACCAGTTCCGGACAGGGGGCCTACGAGCAGTACTTC.